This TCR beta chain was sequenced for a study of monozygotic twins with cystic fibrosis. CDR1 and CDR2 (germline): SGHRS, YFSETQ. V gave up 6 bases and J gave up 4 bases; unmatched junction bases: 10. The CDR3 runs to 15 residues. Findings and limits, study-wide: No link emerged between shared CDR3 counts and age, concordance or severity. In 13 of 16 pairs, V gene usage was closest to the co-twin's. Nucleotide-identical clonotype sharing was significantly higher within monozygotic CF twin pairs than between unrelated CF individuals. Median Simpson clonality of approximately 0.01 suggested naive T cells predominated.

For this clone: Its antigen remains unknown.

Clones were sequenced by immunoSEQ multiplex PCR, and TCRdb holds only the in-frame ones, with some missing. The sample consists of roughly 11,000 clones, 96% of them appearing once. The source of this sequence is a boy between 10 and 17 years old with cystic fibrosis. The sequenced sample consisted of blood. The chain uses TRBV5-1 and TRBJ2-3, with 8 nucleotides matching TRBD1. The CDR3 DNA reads TGCGCCAGCAAGCCCGGGACAGGTGGGTCAGATACGCAGTATTTT. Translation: CASKPGTGGSDTQYF.